This entry lists 26 T cell receptor beta chains sequenced from one sample in a study of control samples from healthy donors and cancer patients (dated by TCRdb to 2018 to 2020). The library was built by means of the immunoSEQ multiplex PCR assay. TCRdb holds this immuneACCESS table with in-frame rearrangements only. Some clones are missing; in checked studies, unresolved V genes explain under half, and the rest has no known cause. This sample holds 100,000 to 150,000 clones; around nine tenths were observed only once. The top ten clonotypes cover about 2.5% of the sample. The sequenced sample consisted of blood. Source of these receptors: a man between 40 and 49 years old in good health.

The count of this clone is one. This sequence joins TRBV24-1 and TRBJ2-1; no clear D. This CDR3 spans 19 amino acids. V shed 0 bases and J shed 8 bases, with 25 bases lying between them. Germline CDR1 reads KGHDR; CDR2 reads SFDVKD. The CDR3 bases are TGTGCCACCAGTGATTTGGTCGTCTCCTTTCGACTGGCTTGCGATGAGCAGTTCTTC. Translating it yields CATSDLVVSFRLACDEQFF.

This chain connects TRBV5-4 to TRBJ2-2; TRBD2 is a possible D gene (6 bases). V shed 2 bases and J shed 4 bases, with 12 bases lying between them. The germline gives CDR1 SGHNT, CDR2 YYREEE (reference sequence). The CDR3 consists of 15 residues. The CDR3 spells CASSLALAGTGELFF. In DNA form, the CDR3 reads TGTGCCAGCAGCTTAGCACTAGCAGGCACCGGGGAGCTGTTTTTT.

The genes are TRBV20-1 and TRBJ2-7; D could derive from TRBD1 or TRBD2 (5 bases each). Per the germline V gene, CDR1 is DFQATT and CDR2 is SNEGSKA (reference sequence). The CDR3 has 11 amino acids. Trimming stripped 6 bases from V and 4 bases from J, with 10 bases between. As DNA, the CDR3 is TGCAGTGCGGGGGAGAGATACGAGCAGTACTTC. Translated, it gives CSAGERYEQYF.

This chain links TRBV6-6 with TRBJ1-4; D not certain. The CDR3 consists of 16 residues. The germline CDR1 and CDR2 sequences are MNHNY and SVGAGI (reference sequence). Trimming removed 5 bases from V and 0 bases from J, with 13 bases in between. The CDR3 loop is CASSDLDGTTNEKLFF. The DNA of the CDR3 is TGTGCCAGCAGTGACTTGGACGGGACAACTAATGAAAAACTGTTTTTT.

To note about this clone: This specimen includes other DNA sequences encoding the same CDR3. This chain joins TRBV3-1 (or the pseudogene TRBV3-2) and TRBJ2-7; D uncertain. The CDR3 sequence is 11 residues long. Germline values: CDR1 LGHDT, CDR2 YNNKEL (reference sequence). The ends were cut back, 1 base at V and 4 bases at J, with 2 bases in the middle. The DNA for the CDR3 is TGTGCCAGCAGCCAAGGTTACGAGCAGTACTTC. It codes for CASSQGYEQYF.

The rearrangement uses TRBV27 and TRBJ1-5; D is unresolved. CDR3 length equals 14 residues. V lost 2 bases and J lost 3, with 8 bases in between. Germline-derived CDR1 and CDR2 are MNHEY and SMNVEV (reference sequence). The CDR3 loop reads CASSLSRYNQPQHF. CDR3 sequence (DNA): TGTGCCAGCAGTTTAAGCAGGTACAATCAGCCCCAGCATTTT.

The CDR3 nucleotides read TGTGCCAGCTCACCCTTAACAGGGGACCTCGCCGGGGAGCTGTTTTTT. Encoded protein: CASSPLTGDLAGELFF. This chain joins TRBV18 and TRBJ2-2, with 7 positions matching TRBD1. Losses at the gene ends were 3 bases for V and 6 bases for J; bases not matched to a gene: 10. Germline V lookup: CDR1 KGHSH, CDR2 LQKENI. CDR3 length: 16 residues. Based on the CDR3 plus reference TRBV18 and TRBJ2-2, the full variable domain is NAGVMQNPRHLVRRRGQEARLRCSPMKGHSHVYWYRQLPEEGLKFMVYLQKENIIDESGMPKERFSAEFPKEGPSILRIQQVVRGDSAAYFCASSPLTGDLAGELFFGEGSRLTVL.

CDR3 bases: TGCGCCAGCAGCTTGTCCCCAGGCAGACCCAGCACAGATACGCAGTATTTT. The encoded protein is CASSLSPGRPSTDTQYF. The chain joins TRBV5-1 to TRBJ2-3; D is ambiguous. V lost 1 base and J 0 bases, leaving 15 bases between the germline ends. Germline loops: CDR1 SGHRS, CDR2 YFSETQ. The CDR3 covers 17 residues.

The chain combines TRBV7-8 with TRBJ1-2; possibly TRBD1 for D (5 bases). The CDR3 spans 14 residues. Germline CDR1 and CDR2: SGHVS and FQNEAQ. Trimming took 0 bases from V and 4 from J, leaving 9 bases between them. Here the CDR3 DNA reads TGTGCCAGCAGCTTAGCACAGGCCCGCTATGGCTACACCTTC. It translates to CASSLAQARYGYTF.

This chain connects TRBV9 to TRBJ2-2; D unresolved. Germline loops: CDR1 SGDLS, CDR2 YYNGEE. V was trimmed by 7 bases and J by 2 bases, leaving 6 bases between them. The CDR3 contains 12 residues. CDR3 DNA sequence: TGTGCCAGCGTGGGAAACACCGGGGAGCTGTTTTTT. This codes for CASVGNTGELFF.

In its sample, this clone was seen once. The rearrangement uses TRBV28 and TRBJ1-5; tentative D call: TRBD1 (6 bases). The V gene lost 2 bases and the J gene lost 0 bases, with 8 bases spanning the gap. Germline V gives CDR1 MDHEN, CDR2 SYDVKM. The length of the CDR3 is 15 residues. The CDR3 bases are TGTGCCAGCAGTTTAACGGGGGCTAGCAATCAGCCCCAGCATTTT. Translating gives CASSLTGASNQPQHF.

The chain has TRBV18 and TRBJ1-1; no clear D gene. CDR1 and CDR2 (germline): KGHSH, LQKENI. This CDR3 spans 14 amino acids. Trimming stripped 2 bases from V and 1 base from J, with 8 bases between. DNA of the CDR3: TGTGCCAGCTCACCAGGGCACGAGAACACTGAAGCTTTCTTT. This encodes CASSPGHENTEAFF.

The rearrangement links TRBV7-3 to TRBJ2-5; TRBD2 matches at 7 bases. The CDR3 is 16 amino acids. Unmatched junction bases numbered 10, after V lost 2 bases and J lost 4 bases. Germline-derived CDR1 and CDR2 are SGHTA and FQGTGA. The CDR3 DNA reads as TGTGCCAGCAGCTTAGGGCTAGCGGCCATTGGAGAGACCCAGTACTTC. Translated: CASSLGLAAIGETQYF.

This chain links TRBV6-5 with TRBJ2-2; either TRBD1 or TRBD2 may fit D (5 bases each). Per germline, CDR1 MNHEY and CDR2 SVGAGI. Trimming left V 6 bases short and J 5 bases short, with 16 bases between. CDR3 length equals 15 residues. The CDR3 sequence is CASRETGTRTGELFF. The CDR3 coding sequence is TGTGCCAGCAGAGAGACCGGGACGAGAACCGGGGAGCTGTTTTTT.

This rearrangement joins TRBV6-1 to TRBJ1-2, with no clear D. V was trimmed by 1 base and J by 9 bases, leaving 12 bases between them. The CDR3 contains 13 residues. Germline assignment: CDR1 MNHNS and CDR2 SASEGT. CDR3 in DNA: TGTGCCAGCAGTGAAGGGGGAAGTGGAAGCTACACCTTC. Its protein is CASSEGGSGSYTF.

The rearrangement joins TRBV27 to TRBJ1-6; D is unresolved. This CDR3 comprises 14 residues. From germline, CDR1 is MNHEY and CDR2 SMNVEV (reference sequence). The ends were cut back, 8 bases at V and 0 bases at J, with 8 bases in the middle. The CDR3 loop is CASRRGSYNSPLHF. The CDR3 DNA reads as TGTGCCAGCCGACGGGGCTCCTATAATTCACCCCTCCACTTT.

This rearrangement joins TRBV27 to TRBJ1-2, with a tentative D call TRBD1 (6 bases). The CDR3 sequence is 13 residues long. Germline assignment: CDR1 MNHEY and CDR2 SMNVEV (reference sequence). V was cut by 6 bases and J by 8 bases, with 16 bases left in between. The DNA for the CDR3 is TGTGCCAGCAGACGCGGGGGCGCGTTGGGCTACACCTTC. As protein: CASRRGGALGYTF.

The genes are TRBV2 and TRBJ2-5, with 9 bases matching TRBD1. Germline lookup yields CDR1 SNHLY and CDR2 FYNNEI. V gave up 6 bases and J gave up 4 bases; unmatched junction bases: 6. The CDR3 sequence is 14 residues long. This CDR3 reads CASRIRTGVETQYF. The CDR3 nucleotides read TGTGCCAGCAGGATAAGGACAGGGGTAGAGACCCAGTACTTC.

The chain recombines TRBV5-8 with TRBJ1-5; the match to TRBD1 covers 10 bases. The ends lost 5 bases at V and 4 bases at J; junction bases unmatched: 6. Germline V gene sequence: CDR1 SGHTS, CDR2 YDEGEE. This CDR3 is built from 15 residues. Here the CDR3 DNA reads TGTGCCAGCAGTTTACGGACAGGGGGGAATCAGCCCCAGCATTTT. Translating it yields CASSLRTGGNQPQHF.

The V and J genes are TRBV7-9 and TRBJ1-2; D remains ambiguous. The V end lost 2 bases, the J end lost 4 bases, and 2 bases lay between the germline ends. This CDR3 is 11 amino acids long. In germline, CDR1 is SEHNR, CDR2 FQNEAQ (reference sequence). For the CDR3, the DNA is TGTGCCAGCAGCTTATTCTATGGCTACACCTTC. The encoded protein is CASSLFYGYTF.

V gene TRBV19 combines with J gene TRBJ1-1, with D hard to call. Germline CDR1 reads LNHDA; CDR2 reads SQIVND (reference sequence). V was trimmed by 7 bases and J by 0 bases, leaving 12 bases between them. The CDR3 is 14 residues long. CDR3 DNA: TGTGCCAGTAACGCGGGAGGGCTGAACACTGAAGCTTTCTTT. This gives the protein CASNAGGLNTEAFF.

The chain carries TRBV29-1 and TRBJ2-1; TRBD1 matches at 10 bases. Trimming cost V 7 bases and J 5 bases; bases outside gene matches: 8. This CDR3 contains 14 residues. CDR1 is SQVTM, CDR2 ANQGSEA, per germline. The CDR3 region is CSAGTGDFDNEQFF. The CDR3 nucleotides read TGCAGCGCTGGGACAGGGGATTTTGACAATGAGCAGTTCTTC.

V usage is TRBV4-1 and J usage is TRBJ1-6; tentatively, D is TRBD1 (6 bases). This CDR3 region has 16 residues. V lost 0 bases and J 9 bases, leaving 15 bases between the germline ends. Germline CDR1 MGHRA, CDR2 YSYEKL. CDR3 in amino acids: CASSQEANREASPLHF. CDR3 DNA sequence: TGCGCCAGCAGCCAAGAAGCTAACAGGGAGGCTTCACCCCTCCACTTT.

This chain joins TRBV30 and TRBJ2-7; TRBD1 aligns across 7 bases. This CDR3 region has 13 residues. Germline V gives CDR1 GTSNPN, CDR2 SVGIG (reference sequence). V was pared by 4 bases and J by 5 bases, with 8 bases of the junction left unmatched. CDR3 DNA: TGTGCCTGGAAACAGGGGTTCACCCACGAGCAGTACTTC. It is translated as CAWKQGFTHEQYF.

The J gene is TRBJ2-3, the V gene TRBV14, with D uncertain. The CDR3 covers 14 residues. From germline, CDR1 is SGHDN and CDR2 FVKESK. The ends were cut back, 1 base at V and 7 bases at J, with 12 bases in the middle. CDR3 sequence (DNA): TGTGCCAGCAGCCAAGGACTGCCGCCACATACGCAGTATTTT. Residues: CASSQGLPPHTQYF.

The chain is built from TRBV6-5 and TRBJ1-2, with TRBD1 matching 7 bases. Unmatched junction bases numbered 4, after V lost 5 bases and J lost 4 bases. Germline CDR1 is MNHEY and CDR2 is SVGAGI. This CDR3 is built from 13 residues. CDR3 in amino acids: CASSPTGAYGYTF. Written as DNA, the CDR3 is TGTGCCAGCAGTCCAACAGGGGCCTATGGCTACACCTTC.